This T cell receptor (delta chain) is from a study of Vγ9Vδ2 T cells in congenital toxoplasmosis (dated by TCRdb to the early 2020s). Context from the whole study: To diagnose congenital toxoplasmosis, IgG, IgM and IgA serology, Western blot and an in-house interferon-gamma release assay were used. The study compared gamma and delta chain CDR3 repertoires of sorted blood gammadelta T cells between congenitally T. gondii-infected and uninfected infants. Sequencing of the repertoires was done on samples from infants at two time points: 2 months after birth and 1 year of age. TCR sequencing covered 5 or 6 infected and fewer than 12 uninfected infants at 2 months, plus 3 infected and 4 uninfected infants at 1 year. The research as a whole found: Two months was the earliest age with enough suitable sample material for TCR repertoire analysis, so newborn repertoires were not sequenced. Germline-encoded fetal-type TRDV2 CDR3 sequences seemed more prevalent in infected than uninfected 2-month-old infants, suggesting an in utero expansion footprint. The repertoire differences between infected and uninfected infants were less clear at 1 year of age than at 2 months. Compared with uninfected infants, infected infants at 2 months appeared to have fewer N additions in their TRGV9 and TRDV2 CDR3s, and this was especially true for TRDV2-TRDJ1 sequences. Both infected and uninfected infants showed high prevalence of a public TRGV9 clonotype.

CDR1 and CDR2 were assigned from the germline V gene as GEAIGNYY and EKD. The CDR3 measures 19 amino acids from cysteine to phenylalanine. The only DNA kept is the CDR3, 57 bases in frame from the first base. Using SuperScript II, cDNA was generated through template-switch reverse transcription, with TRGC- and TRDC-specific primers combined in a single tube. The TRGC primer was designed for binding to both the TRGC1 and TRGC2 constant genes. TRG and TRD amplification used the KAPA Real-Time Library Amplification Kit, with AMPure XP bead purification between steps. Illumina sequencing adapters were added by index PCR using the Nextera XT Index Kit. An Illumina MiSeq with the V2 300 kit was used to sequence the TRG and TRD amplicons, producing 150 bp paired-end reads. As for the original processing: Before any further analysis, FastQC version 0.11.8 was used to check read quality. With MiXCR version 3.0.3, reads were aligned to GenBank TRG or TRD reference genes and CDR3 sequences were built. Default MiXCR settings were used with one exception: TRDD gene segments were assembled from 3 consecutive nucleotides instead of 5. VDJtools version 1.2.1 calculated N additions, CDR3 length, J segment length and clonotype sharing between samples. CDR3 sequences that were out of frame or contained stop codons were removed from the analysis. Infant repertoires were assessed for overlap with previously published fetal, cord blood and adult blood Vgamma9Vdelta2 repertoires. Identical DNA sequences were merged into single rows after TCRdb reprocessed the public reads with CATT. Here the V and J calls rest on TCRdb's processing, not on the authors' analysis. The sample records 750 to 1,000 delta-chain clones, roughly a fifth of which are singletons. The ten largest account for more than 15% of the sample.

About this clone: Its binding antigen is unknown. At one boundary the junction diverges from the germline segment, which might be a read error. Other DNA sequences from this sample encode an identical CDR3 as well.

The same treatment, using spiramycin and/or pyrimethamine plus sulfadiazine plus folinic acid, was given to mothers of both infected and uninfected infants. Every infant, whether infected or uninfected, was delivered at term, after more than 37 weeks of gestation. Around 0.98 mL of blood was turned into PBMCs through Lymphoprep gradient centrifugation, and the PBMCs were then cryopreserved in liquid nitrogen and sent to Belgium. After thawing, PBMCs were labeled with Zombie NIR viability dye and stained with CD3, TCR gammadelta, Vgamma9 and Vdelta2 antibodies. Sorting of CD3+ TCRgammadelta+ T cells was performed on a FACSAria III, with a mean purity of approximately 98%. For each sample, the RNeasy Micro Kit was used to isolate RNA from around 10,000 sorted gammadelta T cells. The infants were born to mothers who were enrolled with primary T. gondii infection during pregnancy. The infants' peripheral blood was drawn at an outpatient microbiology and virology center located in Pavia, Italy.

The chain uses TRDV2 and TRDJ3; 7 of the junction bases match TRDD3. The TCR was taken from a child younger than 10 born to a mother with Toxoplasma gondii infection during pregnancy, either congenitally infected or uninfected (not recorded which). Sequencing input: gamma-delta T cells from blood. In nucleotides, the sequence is TGTGCCTGTAACACCTTAACTGGGGACCCCTCCTGGGACACCCGACAGATGTTTTTC. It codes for CACNTLTGDPSWDTRQMFF.